A single T cell receptor (beta chain) is shown here with its context. Its target is not known. The data derive from a study of identical twins. The CDR3 extends over 13 amino acids. Trimming at V came to 6 bases and at J to 4 bases, leaving 7 bases not matched to a gene. CDR1 DFQATT and CDR2 SNEGSKA come from the germline V gene (reference sequence). Template switching, a step in the protocol, added a universal primer site, and cDNA carried unique molecular identifiers. TCRdb used MiXCR to reprocess the 5' RACE reads, holding one entry per CDR3 protein. The table records hundreds of thousands of distinct CDR3 sequences, around 8.6% of them present only once. The study, taken as a whole, reports: Twin-shared out-of-frame alpha sequences showed excess low generation probability. Abundant beta clonotypes from cord blood had fewer insertions, unlike memory repertoires, which showed none.

These data were likewise used in another study, on yellow fever vaccine responses in identical twins.

The V gene is TRBV20-1, the J gene TRBJ1-2, with 8 bases matching TRBD1. Sample: PBMCs. The sequence was collected from a woman in her late teens or twenties in good health. Here the CDR3 reads CSADGQGIYGYTF. The CDR3 bases are TGCAGTGCAGACGGACAGGGAATCTATGGCTACACCTTC.